Below, 15 T cell receptor beta chains from the same sample are listed, as sequenced in a study of T cell changes during pregnancy in multiple sclerosis. Only in-frame clones appear in the TCRdb table, and some are missing; sequencing was by immunoSEQ multiplex PCR. The sample lists roughly 110,000 clones; about nine tenths were seen once. The sample was peripheral blood, taken after pregnancy. Receptor source: a female donor with multiple sclerosis, enrolled in a pregnancy study.

J is TRBJ2-1 and V is TRBV5-1, with TRBD2 matching over 8 bases. The germline gives CDR1 SGHRS, CDR2 YFSETQ. V was clipped by 5 bases and J by 8 bases; unmatched bases: 9. The CDR3 covers 14 residues. The CDR3 DNA reads as TGCGCCAGCAGGGTGAGACTAGCGACAGATGAGCAGTTCTTC. This encodes CASRVRLATDEQFF.

The chain couples TRBV5-1 to TRBJ1-6; 8 nucleotides align to TRBD1. J lost 7 bases, V lost 0 bases, and 9 bases had no gene match. CDR1 SGHRS and CDR2 YFSETQ come from the germline V gene. The CDR3 length is 17 residues. The CDR3, as DNA: TGCGCCAGCAGCTTGGGAGGGGACAGGTTTAACAATTCACCCCTCCACTTT. Translation gives CASSLGGDRFNNSPLHF.

The genes are TRBV6-1 and TRBJ2-3; weak D call: TRBD1 (6 bases). CDR1 is MNHNS and CDR2 is SASEGT in the germline V gene. V lost 1 base and J 6 bases, leaving 17 bases between the germline ends. The CDR3 totals 16 residues. The CDR3 sequence: CASSEGGRGNRDTQYF. The CDR3 DNA reads TGTGCCAGCAGTGAAGGGGGAAGGGGGAATCGGGATACGCAGTATTTT.

The chain uses TRBV29-1 and TRBJ1-2; 7 bases line up with TRBD1. The CDR3 contains 13 residues. J gave up 4 bases and V 6 bases, and 8 bases lay outside the gene matches. Germline assignment: CDR1 SQVTM and CDR2 ANQGSEA. The CDR3 DNA reads as TGCAGCGTGAACGACAGGGCGGGCTATGGCTACACCTTC. Protein sequence: CSVNDRAGYGYTF.

This chain links TRBV5-1 with TRBJ2-2; TRBD2 aligns across 8 bases. The germline V gene has CDR1 SGHRS and CDR2 YFSETQ. Trimming took 6 bases from V and 3 from J; bases not matched to a gene: 13. The CDR3 totals 17 residues. DNA for the CDR3: TGCGCCAGCACCCTACTCTCCGGGACTAGATACACCGGGGAGCTGTTTTTT. Its protein product is CASTLLSGTRYTGELFF. The full variable domain, completed using reference TRBV5-1 and TRBJ2-2, is KAGVTQTPRYLIKTRGQQVTLSCSPISGHRSVSWYQQTPGQGLQFLFEYFSETQRNKGNFPGRFSGRQFSNSRSEMNVSTLELGDSALYLCASTLLSGTRYTGELFFGEGSRLTVL.

The chain links TRBV7-3 to TRBJ1-1; 9 bases are shared with TRBD1. Germline V gene sequence: CDR1 SGHTA, CDR2 FQGTGA. This CDR3 contains 18 residues. The V segment lost 1 base and the J segment 6 bases; nucleotides outside the gene matches: 15. CDR3 sequence: CASSLRAPQGAMGAEAFF. In DNA form, the CDR3 reads TGTGCCAGCAGCTTAAGGGCCCCACAGGGGGCGATGGGCGCTGAAGCTTTCTTT.

The V and J genes are TRBV5-1 and TRBJ2-3; the D is unclear. The V gene's germline CDR1 is SGHRS and CDR2 YFSETQ. The CDR3 is 15 amino acids. V shed 7 bases and J shed 4 bases, with 19 bases lying between them. The CDR3 sequence: CASASSVQAPDTQYF. CDR3 DNA: TGCGCCAGCGCCTCCTCGGTTCAGGCCCCAGATACGCAGTATTTT. The variable domain in full, with the rest retrieved from reference TRBV5-1 and TRBJ2-3, is KAGVTQTPRYLIKTRGQQVTLSCSPISGHRSVSWYQQTPGQGLQFLFEYFSETQRNKGNFPGRFSGRQFSNSRSEMNVSTLELGDSALYLCASASSVQAPDTQYFGPGTRLTVL.

The V call is TRBV27, the J call TRBJ1-1; tentatively, D is TRBD1 (6 bases). The V end lost 2 bases, the J end lost 7 bases, and 11 bases lay between the germline ends. This CDR3 has 13 residues. The germline gives CDR1 MNHEY, CDR2 SMNVEV (reference sequence). The CDR3 loop reads CASSLTTGFEAFF. The CDR3 nucleotides are TGTGCCAGCAGTTTAACCACAGGGTTTGAAGCTTTCTTT.

The genes are TRBV29-1 and TRBJ2-1; D is possibly TRBD2 (6 bases). V was clipped by 3 bases and J by 4 bases, with 13 bases between them. Germline CDR1 SQVTM, CDR2 ANQGSEA. The CDR3 length is 14 residues. The CDR3 here is CSVDSSGLYNEQFF. The CDR3 coding sequence is TGCAGCGTTGATAGCAGCGGGTTATACAATGAGCAGTTCTTC.

The V and J genes are TRBV6-1 and TRBJ2-5; TRBD2 is a possible D gene (6 bases). The V gene lost 6 bases and the J gene lost 5 bases, with 13 bases spanning the gap. CDR3 length: 13 amino acids. Germline loops: CDR1 MNHNS, CDR2 SASEGT. CDR3 in amino acids: CASRDYPTETQYF. CDR3 coding DNA: TGTGCCAGCAGGGACTACCCGACGGAGACCCAGTACTTC.

The chain has TRBV6-1 and TRBJ1-4; 9 bases line up with TRBD1. V shed 4 bases, J shed 6 bases, and the junction held 6 bases outside the gene matches. Germline V gene lookup returns CDR1 MNHNS and CDR2 SASEGT. This CDR3 has 15 residues. CDR3 nucleotides: TGTGCCAGCAGTGCCTCGGGACAGGGATATGAAAAACTGTTTTTT. The encoded protein is CASSASGQGYEKLFF.

This clone has just one count. As DNA, the CDR3 is TGCGCCAGCAGCGTGGGGCTAAGGCGGGAGTGGCACAATGAGCAGTTCTTC. Amino acid sequence: CASSVGLRREWHNEQFF. The V and J genes are TRBV5-1 and TRBJ2-1, with 7 bases matching TRBD2. The V segment lost 4 bases and the J segment 5 bases; nucleotides outside the gene matches: 15. The CDR3 sequence is 17 residues long. Looked up from germline, CDR1 is SGHRS and CDR2 is YFSETQ.

The chain joins TRBV19 to TRBJ1-2, with D unresolved. The CDR3 sequence is 15 residues long. Germline V CDR1 and CDR2: LNHDA, SQIVND (reference sequence). Trimming shortened V by 3 bases and J by 6 bases, and 17 bases separated the two germline ends. The CDR3 DNA reads as TGTGCCAGTAGTATTGCCCGCGGACTTACGGATGGCTACACCTTC. It yields the protein CASSIARGLTDGYTF.

In this sample, this clone turned up once. This chain links TRBV2 with TRBJ2-1, with D possibly being TRBD2 (5 bases). Germline CDR1 and CDR2: SNHLY and FYNNEI. CDR3 size: 15 residues. Trimming shortened V by 4 bases and J by 0 bases, and 10 bases separated the two germline ends. The CDR3 protein is CASSVGLLSYNEQFF. For the CDR3, the DNA is TGTGCCAGCAGTGTTGGACTCCTCTCCTACAATGAGCAGTTCTTC. The full variable domain, in which reference TRBV2 and TRBJ2-1 provide the parts outside the CDR3, is EPEVTQTPSHQVTQMGQEVILRCVPISNHLYFYWYRQILGQKVEFLVSFYNNEISEKSEIFDDQFSVERPDGSNFTLKIRSTKLEDSAMYFCASSVGLLSYNEQFFGPGTRLTVL.

The chain employs TRBV6-5 and TRBJ2-5; 9 nucleotides align to TRBD1. V was pared by 6 bases and J by 10 bases, with 9 bases of the junction left unmatched. The CDR3 has 13 amino acids. Germline CDR1 and CDR2: MNHEY and SVGAGI. The CDR3: CASSTRTGVDQYF. For the CDR3, the DNA is TGTGCCAGCAGCACCCGGACAGGGGTTGACCAGTACTTC.